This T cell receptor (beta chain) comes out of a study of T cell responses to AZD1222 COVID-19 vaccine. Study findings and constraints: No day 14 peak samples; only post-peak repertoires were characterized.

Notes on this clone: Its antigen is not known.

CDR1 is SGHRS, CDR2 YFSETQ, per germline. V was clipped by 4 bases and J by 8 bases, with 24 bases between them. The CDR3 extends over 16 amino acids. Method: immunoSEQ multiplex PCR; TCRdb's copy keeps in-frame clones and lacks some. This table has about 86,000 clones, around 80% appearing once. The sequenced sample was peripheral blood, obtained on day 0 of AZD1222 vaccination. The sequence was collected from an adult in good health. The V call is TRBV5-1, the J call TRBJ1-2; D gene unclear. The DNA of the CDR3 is TGCGCCAGCAGCATCCCCAAATCGTCCTCCACGGGCGGCTACACCTTC. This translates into CASSIPKSSSTGGYTF.